Each of the 21 T cell receptor beta chains below was sequenced from the same sample in a study of blood T cell repertoires in COVID-19. Assay: immunoSEQ multiplex PCR; the TCRdb copy retains only in-frame clones and omits some. The profile shows some 270,000 clones, 85% of them singletons. Source material: PBMCs or T cells enriched from blood (not recorded which). The origin of the receptors is a woman between 45 and 60 years old with acute COVID-19.

The chain joins TRBV4-1 to TRBJ1-1, with 7 positions matching TRBD1. J was trimmed by 4 bases and V by 3 bases; bases with no gene match: 8. CDR1 MGHRA and CDR2 YSYEKL come from the germline V gene. The CDR3 is 15 residues long. CDR3 protein: CASSQTGTAFTEAFF. CDR3 nucleotides: TGCGCCAGCAGCCAGACAGGGACAGCGTTCACTGAAGCTTTCTTT.

The V gene is TRBV7-3, the J gene TRBJ1-1; D may be TRBD1 (6 bases). The CDR3 runs to 17 residues. From germline, CDR1 is SGHTA and CDR2 FQGTGA. The V end lost 5 bases, the J end lost 1 base, and 20 bases lay between the germline ends. The CDR3 bases are TGTGCCAGCAGCCCCTCCACGGGAGGGGGACAGAACACTGAAGCTTTCTTT. Amino acids: CASSPSTGGGQNTEAFF.

The chain joins TRBV30 to TRBJ1-3; no definite D call. Germline loops: CDR1 GTSNPN, CDR2 SVGIG (reference sequence). This CDR3 has 13 residues. V was shortened by 2 bases and J by 1 base, with 6 bases between the two germline ends. The CDR3 region is CAWSRGSGNTIYF. CDR3 DNA sequence: TGTGCCTGGAGTCGAGGGTCTGGAAACACCATATATTTT.

The genes are TRBV12-3 or TRBV12-4 and TRBJ1-1; no clear D gene. The length of the CDR3 is 12 residues. V shed 0 bases and J shed 4 bases, with 3 bases lying between them. This CDR3 is CASSLAATEAFF. The CDR3 DNA follows: TGTGCCAGCAGTTTAGCGGCCACTGAAGCTTTCTTT.

The CDR3 loop is CASSRTGSRYGYTF. Here the CDR3 DNA reads TGCGCCAGCAGCCGAACAGGGTCTCGCTATGGCTACACCTTC. V is TRBV4-3 and J is TRBJ1-2, with D perhaps matching TRBD1 (6 bases). Germline V gives CDR1 LGHNA, CDR2 YSLEER. The CDR3 is made up of 14 amino acids. V was clipped by 4 bases and J by 4 bases, with 13 bases between them.

The chain links TRBV29-1 to TRBJ1-1; the D is unclear. Germline values: CDR1 SQVTM, CDR2 ANQGSEA. The CDR3 consists of 10 residues. The V end was cut by 4 bases, the J end by 7 bases, with 7 bases between. The CDR3 region is CSVGAGEAFF. CDR3 DNA: TGCAGCGTTGGGGCTGGTGAAGCTTTCTTT.

This clone came up once. The chain recombines TRBV4-3 with TRBJ2-5, with 8 bases lining up with TRBD2. This CDR3 spans 17 amino acids. CDR1 and CDR2 from the germline V gene are LGHNA and YSLEER. With 1 base clipped from V and 4 bases from J, the junction kept 11 bases outside the gene matches. CDR3 residues: CASSQGTGGWSGETQYF. The CDR3 DNA reads as TGCGCCAGCAGCCAAGGCACGGGGGGGTGGTCAGGAGAGACCCAGTACTTC.

The CDR3 coding sequence is TGTGCCAGCAGCCTTCGGGACAGGGGAGAAAACAATCAGCCCCAGCATTTT. Protein: CASSLRDRGENNQPQHF. V is TRBV4-2 and J is TRBJ1-5, with 10 bases matching TRBD1. The CDR3 covers 17 residues. From germline, CDR1 is LGHNA and CDR2 YNFKEQ. The trim removed 4 bases at V and 3 bases at J, leaving 9 bases unmatched.

This chain uses TRBV6-5 with TRBJ1-2; no reliable D call. The CDR3 runs to 13 residues. The V end was cut by 8 bases, the J end by 2 bases, with 12 bases between. Germline assignment: CDR1 MNHEY and CDR2 SVGAGI. The CDR3 region is CASHISQNYGYTF. CDR3 coding DNA: TGTGCCAGCCACATTTCCCAAAACTATGGCTACACCTTC.

This sequence joins TRBV5-5 and TRBJ2-1, with TRBD2 matching over 10 bases. V shed 0 bases, J shed 1 base, and the junction held 10 bases outside the gene matches. Germline V gives CDR1 SGHKS, CDR2 YYEKEE (reference sequence). CDR3 length: 19 residues. As DNA, the CDR3 is TGTGCCAGCAGCTTGGGTCTGCTAGCGGGGGTAGAGTCCTACAATGAGCAGTTCTTC. Residues: CASSLGLLAGVESYNEQFF.

The rearrangement uses TRBV5-4 and TRBJ1-4; no reliable D call. Trimming pared 4 bases from V and 5 bases from J, leaving 15 bases between. Germline V gene sequence: CDR1 SGHNT, CDR2 YYREEE (reference sequence). The CDR3 runs 15 residues. The CDR3 is CASSRGGPANEKLFF. CDR3 nucleotides: TGTGCCAGCAGCCGAGGAGGACCGGCAAATGAAAAACTGTTTTTT.

V and J are TRBV29-1 and TRBJ1-2; no definite D call. Germline-derived CDR1 and CDR2 are SQVTM and ANQGSEA. V was shortened by 0 bases and J by 8 bases, with 10 bases between the two germline ends. The CDR3 consists of 12 residues. The CDR3 coding sequence is TGCAGCGTTGAAGACAGGATCATCGGCTACACCTTC. This gives the protein CSVEDRIIGYTF.

V and J are TRBV30 and TRBJ2-1, with 10 nucleotides matching TRBD1. Germline lookup yields CDR1 GTSNPN and CDR2 SVGIG (reference sequence). V gave up 5 bases and J gave up 9 bases; unmatched junction bases: 13. This CDR3 is built from 15 residues. The CDR3 nucleotides read TGTGCCTGGGGGGTCGGGACAGGGGTGTCCGGTGAGCAGTTCTTC. Its translation: CAWGVGTGVSGEQFF. The full variable domain, with the rest looked up from reference TRBV30 and TRBJ2-1, is SQTIHQWPATLVQPVGSPLSLECTVEGTSNPNLYWYRQAAGRGLQLLFYSVGIGQISSEVPQNLSASRPQDRQFILSSKKLLLSDSGFYLCAWGVGTGVSGEQFFGPGTRLTVL.

Here the CDR3 DNA reads TGTGCCAGCAGCCAACAGGGGGCTGGAAACACCATATATTTT. Translating it yields CASSQQGAGNTIYF. The chain carries TRBV6-5 and TRBJ1-3, with 8 bases identical to TRBD1. Germline V CDR1 and CDR2: MNHEY, SVGAGI. This CDR3 is 14 amino acids long. V lost 6 bases to trimming and J lost 2 bases; unmatched junction nucleotides: 3.

This clone occurred a few times. V usage is TRBV19 and J usage is TRBJ2-7; 10 positions match TRBD2. Germline V gives CDR1 LNHDA, CDR2 SQIVND (reference sequence). Trimming at V came to 2 bases and at J to 3 bases, leaving 1 base not matched to a gene. The CDR3 is made up of 14 amino acids. CDR3 sequence reads: CASSIRTSGYEQYF. The CDR3 DNA follows: TGTGCCAGTAGTATAAGGACTAGCGGCTACGAGCAGTACTTC.

This chain links TRBV5-1 with TRBJ2-3; 9 nucleotides agree with TRBD1. The CDR3 sequence is 15 residues long. Trimming took 4 bases from V and 3 from J; bases not matched to a gene: 6. The germline gives CDR1 SGHRS, CDR2 YFSETQ. The CDR3, as DNA: TGCGCCAGCAGCCGGGGGGACAGGGAGACAGATACGCAGTATTTT. Its protein product is CASSRGDRETDTQYF.

The V gene is TRBV7-9, the J gene TRBJ1-1; D uncertain. Germline V CDR1 and CDR2: SEHNR, FQNEAQ (reference sequence). The V and J ends lost 5 bases and 5 bases respectively, with 18 bases between them. The CDR3 is 15 amino acids. CDR3 bases: TGTGCCAGCAGCGAGGCCAGGAGCGGGTATACTGAAGCTTTCTTT. This codes for CASSEARSGYTEAFF.

This chain links TRBV6-5 with TRBJ2-2, with a weak D call TRBD2 (5 bases). Trimming stripped 4 bases from V and 1 base from J, with 10 bases between. The CDR3 totals 15 residues. Germline values: CDR1 MNHEY, CDR2 SVGAGI. The CDR3 sequence: CASSSTRLNTGELFF. As DNA, the CDR3 is TGTGCCAGCAGTTCCACTAGGTTGAACACCGGGGAGCTGTTTTTT.

The chain combines TRBV19 with TRBJ2-3, with TRBD1 identical over 9 bases. The junction had 8 bases not matched to a gene; V was cut back by 7 bases and J by 6 bases. The CDR3 is 14 amino acids. Germline CDR1 and CDR2: LNHDA and SQIVND (reference sequence). The CDR3 reads CASTPGQGVDTQYF. The CDR3 DNA follows: TGTGCCAGTACTCCGGGACAGGGCGTTGATACGCAGTATTTT.

The genes are TRBV6-5 and TRBJ2-1; 9 bases agree with TRBD1. CDR1 is MNHEY, CDR2 SVGAGI, per germline. V dropped 2 bases and J dropped 5; count of bases not matched to a gene: 4. This CDR3 is built from 15 residues. CDR3 DNA sequence: TGTGCCAGCAGTTACGGACAGGGGCAAAACAATGAGCAGTTCTTC. Its protein product is CASSYGQGQNNEQFF.

The chain couples TRBV11-2 to TRBJ2-7; TRBD1 agrees at 9 bases. This CDR3 is built from 15 residues. The germline CDR1 and CDR2 sequences are SGHAT and FQNNGV. The junction had 7 bases not matched to a gene; V was cut back by 4 bases and J by 3 bases. CDR3 coding DNA: TGTGCCAGCAGCTCCGCCGGACAGGGGTACTACGAGCAGTACTTC. It yields the protein CASSSAGQGYYEQYF.